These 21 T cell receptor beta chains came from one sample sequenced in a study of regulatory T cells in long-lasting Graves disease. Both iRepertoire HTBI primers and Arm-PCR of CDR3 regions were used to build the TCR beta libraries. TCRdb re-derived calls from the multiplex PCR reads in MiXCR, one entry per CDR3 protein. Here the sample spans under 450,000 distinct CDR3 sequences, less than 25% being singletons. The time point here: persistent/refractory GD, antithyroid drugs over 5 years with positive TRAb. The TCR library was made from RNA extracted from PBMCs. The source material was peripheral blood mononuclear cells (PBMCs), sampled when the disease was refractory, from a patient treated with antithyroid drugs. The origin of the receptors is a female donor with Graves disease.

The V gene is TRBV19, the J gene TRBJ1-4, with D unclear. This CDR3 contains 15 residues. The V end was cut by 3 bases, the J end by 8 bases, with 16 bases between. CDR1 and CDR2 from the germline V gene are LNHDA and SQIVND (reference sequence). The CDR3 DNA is TGTGCCAGTAGTATGGGGTCAGCGGGAAGCGAAAAACTGTTTTTT. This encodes CASSMGSAGSEKLFF.

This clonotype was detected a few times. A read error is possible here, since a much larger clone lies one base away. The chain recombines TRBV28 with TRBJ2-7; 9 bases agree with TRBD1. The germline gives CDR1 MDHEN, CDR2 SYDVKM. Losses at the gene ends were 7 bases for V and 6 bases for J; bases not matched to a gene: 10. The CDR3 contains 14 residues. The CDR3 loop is CASIPGDRAGEQYF. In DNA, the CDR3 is TGTGCCAGCATCCCCGGGGACAGGGCAGGCGAGCAGTACTTC.

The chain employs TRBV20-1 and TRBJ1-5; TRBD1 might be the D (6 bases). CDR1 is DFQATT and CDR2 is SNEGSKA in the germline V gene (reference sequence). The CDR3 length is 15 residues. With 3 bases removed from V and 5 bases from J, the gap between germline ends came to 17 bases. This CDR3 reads CSASDLQGNDQPQHF. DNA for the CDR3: TGCAGTGCTAGTGACCTCCAGGGGAATGATCAGCCCCAGCATTTT.

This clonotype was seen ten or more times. CDR3 nucleotides: TGTGCCAGCAGCAGGTCTAGCGGGAAGGAGACCCAGTACTTC. Its translation: CASSRSSGKETQYF. The J gene is TRBJ2-5, the V gene TRBV11-3; the match to TRBD2 covers 9 bases. This CDR3 has 14 amino acids. V dropped 5 bases and J dropped 5; count of bases not matched to a gene: 6. CDR1 is SGHNT, CDR2 YENEEA, per germline.

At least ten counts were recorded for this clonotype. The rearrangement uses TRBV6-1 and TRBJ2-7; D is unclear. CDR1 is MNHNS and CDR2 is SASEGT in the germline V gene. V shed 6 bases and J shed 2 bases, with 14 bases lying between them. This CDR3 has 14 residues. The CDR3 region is CASSLRAVAYEQYF. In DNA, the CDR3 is TGTGCCAGCAGCCTCCGGGCGGTGGCCTACGAGCAGTACTTC.

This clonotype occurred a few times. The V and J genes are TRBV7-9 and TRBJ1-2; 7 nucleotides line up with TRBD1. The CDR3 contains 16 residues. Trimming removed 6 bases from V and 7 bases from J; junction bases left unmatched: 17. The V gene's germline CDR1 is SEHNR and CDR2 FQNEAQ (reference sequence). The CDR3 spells CASRPRDSDLFRGYTF. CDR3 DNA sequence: TGTGCCAGCAGACCCCGGGACAGCGACCTTTTTCGTGGCTACACCTTC.

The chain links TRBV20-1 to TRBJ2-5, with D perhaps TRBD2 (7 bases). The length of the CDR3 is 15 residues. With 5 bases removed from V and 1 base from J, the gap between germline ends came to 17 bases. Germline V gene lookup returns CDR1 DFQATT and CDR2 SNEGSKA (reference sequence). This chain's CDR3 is CSAGRRGGSQETQYF. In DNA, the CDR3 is TGCAGTGCTGGCCGGAGGGGGGGCAGCCAAGAGACCCAGTACTTC.

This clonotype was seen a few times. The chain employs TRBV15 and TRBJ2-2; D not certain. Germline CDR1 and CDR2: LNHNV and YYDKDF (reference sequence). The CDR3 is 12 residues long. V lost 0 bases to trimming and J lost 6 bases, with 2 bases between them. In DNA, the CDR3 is TGTGCCACCAGCAGAGATTCCGGGGAGCTGTTTTTT. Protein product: CATSRDSGELFF.

CDR3 region: CATRNPRGDTQYF. CDR3 DNA: TGTGCCACCAGGAACCCCCGGGGAGATACGCAGTATTTT. This chain links TRBV24-1 with TRBJ2-3; TRBD2 might be the D (5 bases). V lost 7 bases and J 5 bases, leaving 12 bases between the germline ends. Germline CDR1 is KGHDR and CDR2 is SFDVKD. This CDR3 spans 13 amino acids.

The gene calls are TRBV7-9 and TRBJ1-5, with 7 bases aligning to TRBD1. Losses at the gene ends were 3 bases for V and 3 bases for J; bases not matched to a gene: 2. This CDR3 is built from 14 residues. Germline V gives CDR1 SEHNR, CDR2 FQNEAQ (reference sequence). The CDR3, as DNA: TGTGCCAGCAGCTTGACAGGGAACAATCAGCCCCAGCATTTT. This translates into CASSLTGNNQPQHF.

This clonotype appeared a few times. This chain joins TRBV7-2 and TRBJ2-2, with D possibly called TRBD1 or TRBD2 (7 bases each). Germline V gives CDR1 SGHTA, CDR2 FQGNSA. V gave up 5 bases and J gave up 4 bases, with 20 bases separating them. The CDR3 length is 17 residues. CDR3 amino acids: CASSPAGGGGGTGELFF. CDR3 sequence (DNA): TGTGCCAGCAGCCCGGCAGGGGGGGGAGGTGGCACCGGGGAGCTGTTTTTT.

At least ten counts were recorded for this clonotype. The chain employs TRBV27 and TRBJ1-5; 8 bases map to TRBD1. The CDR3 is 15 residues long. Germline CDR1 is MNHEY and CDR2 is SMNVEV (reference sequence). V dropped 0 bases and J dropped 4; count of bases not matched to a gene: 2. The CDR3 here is CASSLSTGGNQPQHF. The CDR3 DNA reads TGTGCCAGCAGTTTATCCACAGGGGGAAATCAGCCCCAGCATTTT.

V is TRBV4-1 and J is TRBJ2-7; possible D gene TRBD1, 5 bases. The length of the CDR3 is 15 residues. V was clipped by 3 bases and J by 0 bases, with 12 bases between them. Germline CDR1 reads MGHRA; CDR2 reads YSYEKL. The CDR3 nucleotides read TGCGCCAGCAGCCACCTGGACGGACACTCCTACGAGCAGTACTTC. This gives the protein CASSHLDGHSYEQYF.

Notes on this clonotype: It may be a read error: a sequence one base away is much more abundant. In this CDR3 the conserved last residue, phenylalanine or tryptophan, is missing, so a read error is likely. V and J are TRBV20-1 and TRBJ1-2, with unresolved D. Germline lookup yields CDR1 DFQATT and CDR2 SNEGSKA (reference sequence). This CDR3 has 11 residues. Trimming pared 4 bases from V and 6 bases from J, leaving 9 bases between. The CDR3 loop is CSAILRNGYTL. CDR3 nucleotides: TGCAGTGCTATCCTCCGGAATGGCTACACCCTC.

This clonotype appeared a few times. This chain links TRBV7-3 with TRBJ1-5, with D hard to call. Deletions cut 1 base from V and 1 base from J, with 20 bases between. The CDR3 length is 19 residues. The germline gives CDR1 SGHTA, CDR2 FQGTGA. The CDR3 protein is CASSLSKGIPPVSNQPQHF. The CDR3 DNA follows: TGTGCCAGCAGCTTAAGCAAAGGAATACCCCCCGTCAGCAATCAGCCCCAGCATTTT.

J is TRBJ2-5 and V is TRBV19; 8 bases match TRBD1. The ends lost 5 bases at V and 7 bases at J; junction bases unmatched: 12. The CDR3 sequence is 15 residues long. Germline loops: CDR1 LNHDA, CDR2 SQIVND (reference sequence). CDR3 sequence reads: CASSPVDRGVGTQYF. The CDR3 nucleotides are TGTGCCAGTAGTCCTGTCGACAGGGGAGTAGGGACCCAGTACTTC.

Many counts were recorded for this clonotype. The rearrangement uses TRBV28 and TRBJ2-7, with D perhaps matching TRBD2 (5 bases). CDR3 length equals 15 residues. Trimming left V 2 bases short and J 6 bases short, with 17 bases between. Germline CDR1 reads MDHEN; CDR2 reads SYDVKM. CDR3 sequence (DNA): TGTGCCAGCAGTTTAGCCGGGAACAGCGGATTCGAGCAGTACTTC. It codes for CASSLAGNSGFEQYF.

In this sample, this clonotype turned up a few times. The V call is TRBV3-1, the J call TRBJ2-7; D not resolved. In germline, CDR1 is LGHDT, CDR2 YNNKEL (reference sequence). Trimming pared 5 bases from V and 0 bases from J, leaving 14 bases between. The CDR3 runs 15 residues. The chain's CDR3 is CASSRPGPSSYEQYF. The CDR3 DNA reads TGTGCCAGCAGCAGACCGGGTCCCAGCTCCTACGAGCAGTACTTC.

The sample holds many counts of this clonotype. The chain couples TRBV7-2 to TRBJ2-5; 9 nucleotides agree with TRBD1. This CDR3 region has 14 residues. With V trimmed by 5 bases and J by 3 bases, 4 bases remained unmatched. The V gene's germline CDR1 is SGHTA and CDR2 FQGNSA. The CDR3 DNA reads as TGTGCCAGCAGCCCGGGGACAGGGAAAGAGACCCAGTACTTC. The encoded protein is CASSPGTGKETQYF.

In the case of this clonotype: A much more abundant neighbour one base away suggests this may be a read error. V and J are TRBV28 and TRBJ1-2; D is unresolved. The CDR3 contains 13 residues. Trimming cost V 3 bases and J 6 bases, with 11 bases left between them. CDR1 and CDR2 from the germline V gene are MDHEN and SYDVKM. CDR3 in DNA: TGTGCCAGCAGTTTCGCATCCACAGATGGCTACACCTTC. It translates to CASSFASTDGYTF.

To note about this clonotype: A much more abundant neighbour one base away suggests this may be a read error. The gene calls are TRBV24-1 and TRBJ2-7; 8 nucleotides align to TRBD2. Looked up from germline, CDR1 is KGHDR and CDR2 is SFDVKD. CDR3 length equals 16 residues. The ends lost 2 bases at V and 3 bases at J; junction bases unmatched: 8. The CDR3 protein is CATSDSRRGGFYEQYF. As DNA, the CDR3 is TGTGCCACCAGTGATTCCCGCCGGGGGGGCTTCTACGAGCAGTACTTC.